Presented here are 16 T cell receptor beta chains from one specimen sequenced in a study of cytomegalovirus exposure and HLA in healthy donors. PCR primers comprised 60 Vbeta and 13 Jbeta primers. TCRdb's copy holds only in-frame clones and misses some; the assay was immunoSEQ multiplex PCR. This sample has hundreds of thousands of clones; about 66% occur once, and the top ten carry roughly 2.4%. Sample: PBMCs. The origin of the receptors is a female donor in good health and CMV-seronegative.

Only one count was recorded for this clone. The chain links TRBV11-3 to TRBJ2-1; D is uncertain. Germline CDR1 and CDR2: SGHNT and YENEEA. The CDR3 length is 15 residues. The V and J ends lost 2 bases and 0 bases respectively, with 8 bases between them. The CDR3 sequence: CASSLYPSSYNEQFF. The CDR3 DNA sequence: TGTGCCAGCAGCTTATATCCGAGCTCCTACAATGAGCAGTTCTTC.

The genes are TRBV6-4 and TRBJ2-1, with TRBD2 matching 7 bases. The CDR3 is 15 residues long. With 7 bases clipped from V and 3 bases from J, the junction kept 9 bases outside the gene matches. Germline V gene data show CDR1 as MRHNA and CDR2 as SNTAGT. This CDR3 reads CASTLEGGSYNEQFF. For the CDR3, the DNA is TGTGCCAGCACCCTCGAGGGCGGGAGCTACAATGAGCAGTTCTTC.

The chain carries TRBV5-1 and TRBJ2-5; weak D call: TRBD2 (7 bases). Trimming stripped 0 bases from V and 4 bases from J, with 16 bases between. The CDR3 sequence is 16 residues long. Germline-derived CDR1 and CDR2 are SGHRS and YFSETQ. CDR3: CASSLGASGGGETQYF. The CDR3 DNA is TGCGCCAGCAGCTTGGGGGCTAGCGGAGGGGGAGAGACCCAGTACTTC.

The chain uses TRBV18 and TRBJ2-7; 9 bases agree with TRBD2. CDR3 length: 15 amino acids. Trimming cost V 5 bases and J 6 bases; bases outside gene matches: 11. Germline V gives CDR1 KGHSH, CDR2 LQKENI. The CDR3 DNA reads TGTGCCAGCTCATTTTTTAGCGGGAGAAATAGCGAGCAGTACTTC. Amino acid sequence: CASSFFSGRNSEQYF.

The chain recombines TRBV9 with TRBJ2-3; the match to TRBD2 covers 7 bases. CDR1 SGDLS and CDR2 YYNGEE come from the germline V gene. The CDR3 is made up of 17 amino acids. The trim removed 3 bases at V and 6 bases at J, leaving 16 bases unmatched. CDR3 residues: CASSGGLGAGVSDTQYF. The CDR3 bases are TGTGCCAGCAGCGGAGGCCTCGGGGCGGGAGTGTCGGATACGCAGTATTTT. Together with reference TRBV9 and TRBJ2-3, the CDR3 gives the full variable domain: DSGVTQTPKHLITATGQRVTLRCSPRSGDLSVYWYQQSLDQGLQFLIQYYNGEERAKGNILERFSAQQFPDLHSELNLSSLELGDSALYFCASSGGLGAGVSDTQYFGPGTRLTVL.

V is TRBV2 and J is TRBJ2-1; possible D gene TRBD2, 5 bases. CDR1 is SNHLY and CDR2 is FYNNEI in the germline V gene. The V and J ends lost 6 bases and 2 bases respectively, with 17 bases between them. CDR3 length: 16 amino acids. Here the CDR3 DNA reads TGTGCCAGCAGCAAATGGACTGGACGAACCTACAATGAGCAGTTCTTC. Its protein is CASSKWTGRTYNEQFF.

V gene TRBV9 combines with J gene TRBJ2-1; weak D call: TRBD2 (6 bases). The germline gives CDR1 SGDLS, CDR2 YYNGEE. The length of the CDR3 is 15 residues. V was shortened by 0 bases and J by 0 bases, with 7 bases between the two germline ends. Here the CDR3 reads CASSVVADSYNEQFF. In nucleotides, the CDR3 is TGTGCCAGCAGCGTAGTAGCGGACTCCTACAATGAGCAGTTCTTC.

V usage is TRBV5-5 and J usage is TRBJ1-5, with 8 nucleotides matching TRBD1. This CDR3 has 14 amino acids. V lost 0 bases, J lost 8 bases, and 4 bases stayed unmatched. The germline CDR1 and CDR2 sequences are SGHKS and YYEKEE (reference sequence). The CDR3 protein is CASSLETGVKPQHF. CDR3 nucleotides: TGTGCCAGCAGCTTGGAGACAGGGGTAAAGCCCCAGCATTTT.

The table lists this clone with a few counts. This chain connects TRBV10-3 to TRBJ2-3; 10 bases are shared with TRBD2. V lost 0 bases to trimming and J lost 1 base; unmatched junction nucleotides: 4. CDR3 length: 17 residues. The germline CDR1 and CDR2 sequences are ENHRY and SYGVKD. The CDR3 coding sequence is TGTGCCATCAGTGAGTCCCTAGCGGGAGTGGGCACAGATACGCAGTATTTT. Encoded protein: CAISESLAGVGTDTQYF.

The chain combines TRBV6-1 with TRBJ2-7; a weak D match, TRBD1 (7 bases). Looked up from germline, CDR1 is MNHNS and CDR2 is SASEGT. This CDR3 is built from 14 residues. Trimming took off 8 bases at V and 1 base at J, with 15 bases between the two ends. Here the CDR3 DNA reads TGTGCCAGCGGAGGAGGGGGCAAGTCCTACGAGCAGTACTTC. This translates into CASGGGGKSYEQYF.

V and J are TRBV21-1 and TRBJ1-3. TRBV21-1 has pseudogene status. CDR3 length: 13 residues. The CDR3 reads CASSKERGNTIYF. CDR3 in DNA: TGTGCCAGCAGCAAAGAGCGGGGAAACACCATATATTTT.

The chain couples TRBV2 to TRBJ2-7; 8 bases fit TRBD1. This CDR3 has 14 residues. CDR1 is SNHLY, CDR2 FYNNEI, per germline. J lost 3 bases, V lost 2 bases, and 3 bases had no gene match. In DNA form, the CDR3 reads TGTGCCAGCAGTGAACAGGGGGCCGTCTACGAGCAGTACTTC. It specifies CASSEQGAVYEQYF.

This chain joins TRBV14 and TRBJ2-1; tentative D call: TRBD2 (6 bases). The ends were cut back, 3 bases at V and 8 bases at J, with 11 bases in the middle. The germline CDR1 and CDR2 sequences are SGHDN and FVKESK. This CDR3 is 13 amino acids long. The CDR3 protein is CASSQPRGDEQFF. The CDR3, as DNA: TGTGCCAGCAGCCAGCCTCGCGGGGATGAGCAGTTCTTC.

This clone occurred a few times. The chain joins TRBV2 to TRBJ1-1, with D unclear. V gave up 2 bases and J gave up 11 bases, with 9 bases separating them. CDR1 is SNHLY and CDR2 is FYNNEI in the germline V gene. The CDR3 has 11 amino acids. In nucleotides, the CDR3 is TGTGCCAGCAGTGAAATAGATTTGGCTTTCTTT. Amino acids: CASSEIDLAFF.

This CDR3 is CASSRDDLAGGAGANVLTF. The DNA of the CDR3 is TGTGCCAGCAGCCGTGATGATCTAGCGGGAGGAGCTGGGGCCAACGTCCTGACTTTC. The J gene is TRBJ2-6, the V gene TRBV9; 11 bases are a match to TRBD2. V lost 4 bases and J lost 2; bases outside the gene matches: 11. Per the germline V gene, CDR1 is SGDLS and CDR2 is YYNGEE. The CDR3 is made up of 19 amino acids.

The V gene is TRBV28, the J gene TRBJ2-2; 7 bases align to TRBD2. Germline V gene sequence: CDR1 MDHEN, CDR2 SYDVKM. The CDR3 sequence is 13 residues long. The V and J ends lost 2 bases and 6 bases, in that order; junction bases with no gene match: 0. DNA for the CDR3: TGTGCCAGCAGTTTACTAGCGGCCGGGGAGCTGTTTTTT. This gives the protein CASSLLAAGELFF.